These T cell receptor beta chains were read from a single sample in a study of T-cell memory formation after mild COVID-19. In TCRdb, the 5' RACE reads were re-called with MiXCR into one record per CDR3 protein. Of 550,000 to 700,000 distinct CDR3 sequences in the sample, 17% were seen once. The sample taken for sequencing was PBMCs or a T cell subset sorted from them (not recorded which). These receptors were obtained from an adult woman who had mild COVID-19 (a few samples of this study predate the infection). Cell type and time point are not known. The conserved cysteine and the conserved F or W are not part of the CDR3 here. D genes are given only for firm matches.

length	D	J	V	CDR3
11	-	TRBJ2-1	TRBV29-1	SVEDRNANEQF
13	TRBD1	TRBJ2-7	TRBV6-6	ASRPGQGAAYEQY
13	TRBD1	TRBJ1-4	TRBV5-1	ASSHGGQGNEKLF
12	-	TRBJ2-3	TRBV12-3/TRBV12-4	ASSLGPGGNTQY
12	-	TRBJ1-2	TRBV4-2	ASSPNGEGYGYT
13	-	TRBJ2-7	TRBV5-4	ASSFGWEGGYEQY
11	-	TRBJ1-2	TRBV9	ASSVPGAYGYT
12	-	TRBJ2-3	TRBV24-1	ATRRDSRTDTQY
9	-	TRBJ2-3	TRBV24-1	ATSDFGPQY
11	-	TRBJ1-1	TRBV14	ASSLLGPFEAF
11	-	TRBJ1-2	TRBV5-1	ASSLEGGRGYT
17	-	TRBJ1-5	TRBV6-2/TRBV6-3	ASNPRGVASTYSNQPQH
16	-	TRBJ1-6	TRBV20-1	SARDLIAVGSYNSPLH
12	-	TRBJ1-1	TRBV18	ASSADWLNTEAF
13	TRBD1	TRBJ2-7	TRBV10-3	AISDPDRAPGEQY
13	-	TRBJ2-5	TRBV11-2	ASSFTNTVQETQY
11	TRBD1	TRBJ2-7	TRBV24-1	AALLGTGCEQY
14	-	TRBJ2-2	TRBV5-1	ASSLSGTQGTGELF
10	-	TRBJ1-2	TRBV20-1	SASSLDYGYT
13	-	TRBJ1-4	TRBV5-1	ASSSGAGFNEKLF
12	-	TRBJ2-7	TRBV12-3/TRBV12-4	ASSLNTFVYEQY
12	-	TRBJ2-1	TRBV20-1	SASLAGAANEQF